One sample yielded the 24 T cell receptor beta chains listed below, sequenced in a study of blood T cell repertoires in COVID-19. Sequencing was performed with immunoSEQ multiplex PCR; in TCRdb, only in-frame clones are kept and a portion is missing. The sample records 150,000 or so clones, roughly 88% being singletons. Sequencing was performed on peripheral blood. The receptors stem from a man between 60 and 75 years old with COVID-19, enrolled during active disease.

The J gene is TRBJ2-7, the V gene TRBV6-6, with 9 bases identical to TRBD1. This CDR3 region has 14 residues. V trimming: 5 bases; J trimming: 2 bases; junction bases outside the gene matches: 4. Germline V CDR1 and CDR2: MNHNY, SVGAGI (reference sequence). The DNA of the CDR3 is TGTGCCAGCAGTCAGGGACAGGGACCCTACGAGCAGTACTTC. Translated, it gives CASSQGQGPYEQYF.

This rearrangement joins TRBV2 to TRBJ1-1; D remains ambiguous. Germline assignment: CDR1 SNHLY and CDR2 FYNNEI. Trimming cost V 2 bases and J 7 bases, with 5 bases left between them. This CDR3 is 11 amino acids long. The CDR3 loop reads CASSETGEAFF. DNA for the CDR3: TGTGCCAGCAGTGAAACCGGTGAAGCTTTCTTT.

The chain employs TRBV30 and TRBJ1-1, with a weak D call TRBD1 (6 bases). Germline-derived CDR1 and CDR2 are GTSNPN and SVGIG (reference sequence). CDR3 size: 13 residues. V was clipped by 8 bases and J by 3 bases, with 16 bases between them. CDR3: CAQSGQSYTEAFF. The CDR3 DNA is TGTGCCCAGAGTGGACAGTCGTACACTGAAGCTTTCTTT.

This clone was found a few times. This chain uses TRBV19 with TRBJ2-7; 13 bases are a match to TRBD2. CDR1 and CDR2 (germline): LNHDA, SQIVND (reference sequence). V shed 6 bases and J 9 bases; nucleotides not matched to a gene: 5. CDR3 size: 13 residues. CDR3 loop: CASSQGLAGRQYF. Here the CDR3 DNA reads TGTGCCAGTAGCCAGGGACTAGCGGGACGGCAGTACTTC.

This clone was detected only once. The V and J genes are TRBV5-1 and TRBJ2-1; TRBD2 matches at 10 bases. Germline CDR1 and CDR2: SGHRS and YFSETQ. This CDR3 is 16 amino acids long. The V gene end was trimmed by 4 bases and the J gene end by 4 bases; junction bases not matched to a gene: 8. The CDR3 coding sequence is TGCGCCAGCAGCCCCCGGCCTAGCGGGGGATACAATGAGCAGTTCTTC. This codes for CASSPRPSGGYNEQFF.

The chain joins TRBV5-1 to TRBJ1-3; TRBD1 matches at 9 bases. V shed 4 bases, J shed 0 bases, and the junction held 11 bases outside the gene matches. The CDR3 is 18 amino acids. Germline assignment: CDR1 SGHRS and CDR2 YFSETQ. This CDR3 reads CASSEGQGLGTSGNTIYF. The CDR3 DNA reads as TGCGCCAGCAGCGAGGGACAGGGCCTGGGGACCTCTGGAAACACCATATATTTT.

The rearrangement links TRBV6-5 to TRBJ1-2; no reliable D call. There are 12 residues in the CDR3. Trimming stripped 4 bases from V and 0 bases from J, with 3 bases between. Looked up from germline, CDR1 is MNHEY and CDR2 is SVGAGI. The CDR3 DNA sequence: TGTGCCAGCAGTTCGTCTAACTATGGCTACACCTTC. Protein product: CASSSSNYGYTF.

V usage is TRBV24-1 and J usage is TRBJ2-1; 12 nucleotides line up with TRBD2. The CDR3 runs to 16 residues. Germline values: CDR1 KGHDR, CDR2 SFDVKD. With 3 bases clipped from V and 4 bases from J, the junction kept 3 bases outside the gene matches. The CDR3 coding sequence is TGTGCCACCAGTGATAGGACTAGCGGGGTTTACAATGAGCAGTTCTTC. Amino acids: CATSDRTSGVYNEQFF.

CDR3 sequence (DNA): TGTGCCAGCAGCGTCGGACTGCGCACAGATACGCAGTATTTT. The encoded protein is CASSVGLRTDTQYF. The V call is TRBV13, the J call TRBJ2-3; a possible D gene is TRBD2 (5 bases). This CDR3 has 14 amino acids. Germline CDR1 is PRHDT and CDR2 is FYEKMQ (reference sequence). V was shortened by 5 bases and J by 1 base, with 10 bases between the two germline ends.

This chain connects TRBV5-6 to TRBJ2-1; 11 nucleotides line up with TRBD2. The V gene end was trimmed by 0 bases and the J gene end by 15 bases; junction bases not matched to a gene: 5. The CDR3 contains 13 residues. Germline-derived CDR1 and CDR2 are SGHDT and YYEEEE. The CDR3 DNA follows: TGTGCCAGCAGCTTGGATATAGCGGGGGGGCCGTTCTTC. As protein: CASSLDIAGGPFF. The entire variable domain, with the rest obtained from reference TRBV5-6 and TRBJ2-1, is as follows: DAGVTQSPTHLIKTRGQQVTLRCSPKSGHDTVSWYQQALGQGPQFIFQYYEEEERQRGNFPDRFSGHQFPNYSSELNVNALLLGDSALYLCASSLDIAGGPFFGPGTRLTVL.

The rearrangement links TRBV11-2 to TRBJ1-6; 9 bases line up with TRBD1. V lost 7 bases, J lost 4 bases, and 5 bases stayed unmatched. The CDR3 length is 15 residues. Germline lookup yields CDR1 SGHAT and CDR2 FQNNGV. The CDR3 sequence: CASIADRGYNSPLHF. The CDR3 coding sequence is TGTGCCAGCATTGCGGACAGGGGTTATAATTCACCCCTCCACTTT.

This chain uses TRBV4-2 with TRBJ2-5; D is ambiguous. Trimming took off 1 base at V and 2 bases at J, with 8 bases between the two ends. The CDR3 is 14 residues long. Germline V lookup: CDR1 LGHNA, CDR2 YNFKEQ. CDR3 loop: CASSQVTTQETQYF. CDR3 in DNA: TGTGCCAGCAGCCAAGTGACAACGCAAGAGACCCAGTACTTC.

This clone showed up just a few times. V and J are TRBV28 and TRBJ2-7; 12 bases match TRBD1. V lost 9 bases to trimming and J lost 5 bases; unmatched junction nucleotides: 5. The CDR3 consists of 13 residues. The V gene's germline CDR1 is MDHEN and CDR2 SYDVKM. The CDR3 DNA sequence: TGTGCCAGTGGGGGACAGGGGGCCCACGAGCAGTACTTC. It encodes CASGGQGAHEQYF.

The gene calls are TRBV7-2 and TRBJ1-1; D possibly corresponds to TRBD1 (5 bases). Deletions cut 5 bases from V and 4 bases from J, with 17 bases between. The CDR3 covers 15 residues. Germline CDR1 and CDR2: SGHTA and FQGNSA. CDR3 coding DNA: TGTGCCAGCAGCACAAAGGTAGGGACTGGCACTGAAGCTTTCTTT. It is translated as CASSTKVGTGTEAFF.

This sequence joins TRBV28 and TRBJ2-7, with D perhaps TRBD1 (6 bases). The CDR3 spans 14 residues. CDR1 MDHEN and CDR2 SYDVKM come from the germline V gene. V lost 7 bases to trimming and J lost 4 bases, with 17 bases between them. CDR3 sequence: CASIPSGHAYEQYF. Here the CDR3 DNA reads TGTGCCAGCATCCCCTCGGGACATGCTTACGAGCAGTACTTC.

In DNA, the CDR3 is TGCAGCGTTGAAGATCGGGGCAGGGGGCCTAACTATGGCTACACCTTC. Protein product: CSVEDRGRGPNYGYTF. This sequence joins TRBV29-1 and TRBJ1-2; the match to TRBD1 covers 8 bases. The CDR3 spans 16 residues. Germline CDR1 reads SQVTM; CDR2 reads ANQGSEA. V was clipped by 0 bases and J by 0 bases; unmatched bases: 6.

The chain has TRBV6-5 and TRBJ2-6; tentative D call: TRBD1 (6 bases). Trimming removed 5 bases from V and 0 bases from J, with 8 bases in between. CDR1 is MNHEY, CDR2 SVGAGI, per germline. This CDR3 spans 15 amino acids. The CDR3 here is CASSLGGSGANVLTF. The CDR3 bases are TGTGCCAGCAGTCTAGGGGGCTCTGGGGCCAACGTCCTGACTTTC.

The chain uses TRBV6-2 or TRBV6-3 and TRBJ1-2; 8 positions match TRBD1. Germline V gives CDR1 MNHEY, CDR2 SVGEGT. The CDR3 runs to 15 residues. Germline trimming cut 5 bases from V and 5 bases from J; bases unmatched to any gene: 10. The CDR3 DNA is TGTGCCAGCAGTAAAGGACAGGGTGGCCTATATGGCTACACCTTC. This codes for CASSKGQGGLYGYTF.

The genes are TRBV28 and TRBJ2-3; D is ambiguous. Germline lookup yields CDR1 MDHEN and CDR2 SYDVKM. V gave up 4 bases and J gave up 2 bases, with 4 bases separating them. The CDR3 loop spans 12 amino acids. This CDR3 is CASSSVTDTQYF. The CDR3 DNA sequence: TGTGCCAGCAGTTCGGTCACAGATACGCAGTATTTT.

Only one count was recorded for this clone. The CDR3 nucleotides read TGTGCCAGCAGCCAAGCCGGGACATCGGGAAACACCATATATTTT. Protein sequence: CASSQAGTSGNTIYF. This chain connects TRBV3-1 (or the pseudogene TRBV3-2) to TRBJ1-3, with a weak D call TRBD1 (6 bases). V gave up 1 base and J gave up 4 bases, with 11 bases separating them. This CDR3 comprises 15 residues. Germline CDR1 reads LGHDT; CDR2 reads YNNKEL (reference sequence).

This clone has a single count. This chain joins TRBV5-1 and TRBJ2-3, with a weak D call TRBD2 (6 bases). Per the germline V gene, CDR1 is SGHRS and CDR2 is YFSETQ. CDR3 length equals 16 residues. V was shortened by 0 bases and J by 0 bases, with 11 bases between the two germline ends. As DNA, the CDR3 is TGCGCCAGCAGCTTGGTGGCAGGGACTAGCACAGATACGCAGTATTTT. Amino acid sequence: CASSLVAGTSTDTQYF.

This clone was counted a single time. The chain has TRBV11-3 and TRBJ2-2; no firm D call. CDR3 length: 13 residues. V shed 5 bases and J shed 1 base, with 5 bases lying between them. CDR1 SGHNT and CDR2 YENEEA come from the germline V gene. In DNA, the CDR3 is TGTGCCAGCAGCACGGTGAACACCGGGGAGCTGTTTTTT. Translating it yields CASSTVNTGELFF.

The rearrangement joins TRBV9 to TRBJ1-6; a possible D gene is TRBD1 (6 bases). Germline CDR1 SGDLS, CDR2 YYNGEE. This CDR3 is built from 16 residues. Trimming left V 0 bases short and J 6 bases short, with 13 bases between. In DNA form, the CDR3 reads TGTGCCAGCAGCGTAGCGGCAGGGGTCCTTAATTCACCCCTCCACTTT. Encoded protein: CASSVAAGVLNSPLHF.

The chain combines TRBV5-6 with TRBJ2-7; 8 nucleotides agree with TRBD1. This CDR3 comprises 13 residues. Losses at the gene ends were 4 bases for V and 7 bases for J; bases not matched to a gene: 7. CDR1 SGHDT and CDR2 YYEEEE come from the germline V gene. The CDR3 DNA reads TGTGCCAGCAGCATCCAGGGGGCTTGGGAGCAGTACTTC. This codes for CASSIQGAWEQYF.